This is a list of T cell receptor beta chains from one sample in a study of blood T cell repertoires in COVID-19. Profiled with immunoSEQ multiplex PCR; TCRdb holds only in-frame clones, not every one. The sample includes 280,000 or so clones, about 85% of them seen just once. The specimen was PBMCs or T cells enriched from blood (not recorded which). These receptor sequences come from a woman between 50 and 59 years old who had recovered from COVID-19. The CDR3 runs from the conserved cysteine through the conserved F or W. A D gene is named only where the DNA matches it firmly. Expanded clones are given a class, and other clones once, few, many or no size at all.

DNA: TGTGCCAGTACCCTACGCGCCAGCGGGAGAAAACCCAATACGCAGTATTTT
CDR3: CASTLRASGRKPNTQYF
size: -
D: TRBD2
V: TRBV19
J: TRBJ2-3

DNA: TGCGCCAGCAGCCAAAAGGGAGGTGGAGGCTCCTATAATTCACCCCTCCACTTT
CDR3: CASSQKGGGGSYNSPLHF
size: -
D: -
V: TRBV4-1
J: TRBJ1-6

DNA: TGTGCCAGCAGTTTTCGCACTGAAGCTTTCTTT
CDR3: CASSFRTEAFF
size: -
D: -
V: TRBV12-3/TRBV12-4
J: TRBJ1-1

DNA: TGCGCCAGCACCCGGGAGGCCGGGGAGCTGTTTTTT
CDR3: CASTREAGELFF
size: -
D: TRBD2
V: TRBV5-1
J: TRBJ2-2

DNA: TGTGCCAGCAGTCACAGACAGGGGGACTATGGCTACACCTTC
CDR3: CASSHRQGDYGYTF
size: -
D: TRBD1
V: TRBV27
J: TRBJ1-2

DNA: TGTGCCAGTAACGGGGGAGGACTAGCGGGAGACAATGAGCAGTTCTTC
CDR3: CASNGGGLAGDNEQFF
size: -
D: TRBD2
V: TRBV2
J: TRBJ2-1

DNA: TGCGCCAGCAGCCAAGAGACAACAGGGGGCCGCACTGAAGCTTTCTTT
CDR3: CASSQETTGGRTEAFF
size: -
D: TRBD1
V: TRBV4-3
J: TRBJ1-1

DNA: TGTGCCACCTCTGGTGAAGTGGTGCTAGCGAGGAGCAATGAGCAGTTCTTC
CDR3: CATSGEVVLARSNEQFF
size: -
D: -
V: TRBV5-4
J: TRBJ2-1

DNA: TGTGCCAGTACCAGTGGGGCAGGGGGCACGTGGACTGAAGCTTTCTTT
CDR3: CASTSGAGGTWTEAFF
size: few
D: TRBD1
V: TRBV19
J: TRBJ1-1

DNA: TGTGCCAGCAGCTTCGGTCAGGATAACACTGAAGCTTTCTTT
CDR3: CASSFGQDNTEAFF
size: -
D: -
V: TRBV5-5
J: TRBJ1-1

DNA: TGTGCCAGCACCCCCGATGGGGGGGCCGTGGGAAACATTCAGTACTTC
CDR3: CASTPDGGAVGNIQYF
size: -
D: -
V: TRBV9
J: TRBJ2-4

DNA: TGTGCCAGCAGTTTACAAGATACGCAGTATTTT
CDR3: CASSLQDTQYF
size: -
D: -
V: TRBV12-3/TRBV12-4
J: TRBJ2-3

DNA: TGTGCCAGTAGTATTATCCCCGGGACTGGAAACACCATATATTTT
CDR3: CASSIIPGTGNTIYF
size: once
D: -
V: TRBV19
J: TRBJ1-3

DNA: TGTGCCAGCAGTTACAGGGAGGGGACACCCCTCCACTTT
CDR3: CASSYREGTPLHF
size: -
D: -
V: TRBV6-5
J: TRBJ1-6

DNA: TGTGCCAGCAGCCCACGCGGGGGGATCGGTGGCTACACCTTC
CDR3: CASSPRGGIGGYTF
size: -
D: -
V: TRBV4-2
J: TRBJ1-2

DNA: TGCGCCAGCAGCTTGGTCTCAGGGGGGCCAGAGACCCAGTACTTC
CDR3: CASSLVSGGPETQYF
size: few
D: -
V: TRBV5-1
J: TRBJ2-5

DNA: TGTGCCAGCCTACGGGACAGCTATGGCTACACCTTC
CDR3: CASLRDSYGYTF
size: few
D: TRBD1
V: TRBV28
J: TRBJ1-2

DNA: TGTGCCAGCAGCCGGACAGTCTATGGCTACACCTTC
CDR3: CASSRTVYGYTF
size: -
D: -
V: TRBV12-3/TRBV12-4
J: TRBJ1-2

DNA: TGTGCCATCAGTGAAGGGCTAGCGGGAGTTGGGGTAACCCAGTACTTC
CDR3: CAISEGLAGVGVTQYF
size: -
D: TRBD2
V: TRBV10-3
J: TRBJ2-5

DNA: TGTGCCTGGAGTGCCGCGGATAATTCACCCCTCCACTTT
CDR3: CAWSAADNSPLHF
size: -
D: -
V: TRBV30
J: TRBJ1-6

DNA: TGTGCCAGCAGCAATGGCCGGGGGGAATACGAGCAGTACTTC
CDR3: CASSNGRGEYEQYF
size: -
D: -
V: TRBV21-1
J: TRBJ2-7

DNA: TGTGCCAGCAGTTACCCCCCCTCAGATACGCAGTATTTT
CDR3: CASSYPPSDTQYF
size: -
D: -
V: TRBV6-2/TRBV6-3
J: TRBJ2-3

DNA: TGTGCCAGCACCTATAGCGGTTTTGAGCAGTTCTTC
CDR3: CASTYSGFEQFF
size: -
D: -
V: TRBV6-5
J: TRBJ2-1

DNA: TGTGCCAGCAGCTTAGATTCAAGCGTAGACACCATATATTTT
CDR3: CASSLDSSVDTIYF
size: -
D: -
V: TRBV7-2
J: TRBJ1-3

DNA: TGTGCCAGCAGTGAACAGGGTATAGCAAATCAGCCCCAGCATTTT
CDR3: CASSEQGIANQPQHF
size: -
D: -
V: TRBV2
J: TRBJ1-5

DNA: TGCGCCAGCAGCTTGGGAGAGGTGAATTCACCCCTCCACTTT
CDR3: CASSLGEVNSPLHF
size: -
D: -
V: TRBV5-1
J: TRBJ1-6

DNA: TGCGCCAGCAGCTTGGGCCTAGCGGGGCGGGATGAGCAGTTCTTC
CDR3: CASSLGLAGRDEQFF
size: -
D: TRBD2
V: TRBV5-1
J: TRBJ2-1

DNA: TGTGCCAGCAGCTTGACAGGGGGGTCCACAGATACGCAGTATTTT
CDR3: CASSLTGGSTDTQYF
size: -
D: TRBD1
V: TRBV5-6
J: TRBJ2-3

DNA: TGTGCCACCAGCAGGGATAGCGCCAGCACAGATACGCAGTATTTT
CDR3: CATSRDSASTDTQYF
size: -
D: -
V: TRBV15
J: TRBJ2-3

DNA: TGTGCCACCAGCCGGGTACAGGGCGTCATTCAGTACTTC
CDR3: CATSRVQGVIQYF
size: -
D: -
V: TRBV6-5
J: TRBJ2-4

DNA: TGTGCCAGCAGCCGCCCCACCCTCGAGGCGGGAGGGCCCTCCTACAATGAGCAGTTCTTC
CDR3: CASSRPTLEAGGPSYNEQFF
size: -
D: TRBD2
V: TRBV13
J: TRBJ2-1

DNA: TGTGCCAGCAGTAAACTTCGGGGACAGGGGGGAGGCTACACCTTC
CDR3: CASSKLRGQGGGYTF
size: once
D: TRBD1
V: TRBV2
J: TRBJ1-2

DNA: TGTGCCAGCAGCCTAGGACAGGGCATGGGGGCTTTCTTT
CDR3: CASSLGQGMGAFF
size: -
D: TRBD1
V: TRBV2
J: TRBJ1-1

DNA: TGTGCCAGCAGCAAGACCGGGACACCCTGGGACTATGGCTACACCTTC
CDR3: CASSKTGTPWDYGYTF
size: -
D: -
V: TRBV7-8
J: TRBJ1-2

DNA: TGTGCCAGCAGTTCCACGACAGCCTATGGCTACACCTTC
CDR3: CASSSTTAYGYTF
size: -
D: -
V: TRBV27
J: TRBJ1-2

DNA: TGTGCCTGGAGTCGTATTTCGGACAGCCTAATGAACACTGAAGCTTTCTTT
CDR3: CAWSRISDSLMNTEAFF
size: -
D: -
V: TRBV30
J: TRBJ1-1

DNA: TGTGCCAGCAGTTACTCGAGGTCCTATGAAAAACTGTTTTTT
CDR3: CASSYSRSYEKLFF
size: -
D: -
V: TRBV6-5
J: TRBJ1-4

DNA: TGTGCCAGCACCCTGACTTTGTTCGGACAGACGAATTCACCCCTCCACTTT
CDR3: CASTLTLFGQTNSPLHF
size: -
D: -
V: TRBV7-8
J: TRBJ1-6

DNA: TGTGCCAGTAGCATTTCGGCAGGGCGAGGCGGCTACACCTTC
CDR3: CASSISAGRGGYTF
size: -
D: -
V: TRBV19
J: TRBJ1-2

DNA: TGTGCCAGCGAAGGGGTGAACACTGAAGCTTTCTTT
CDR3: CASEGVNTEAFF
size: -
D: -
V: TRBV28
J: TRBJ1-1

DNA: TGTGCCATCAGAGACACTAGGGAGGGTGGAGGATCACCCCTCCACTTT
CDR3: CAIRDTREGGGSPLHF
size: -
D: -
V: TRBV10-3
J: TRBJ1-6

DNA: TGTGCCAGCAGTCTCAGGGTTTCAGTGGATAATTCACCCCTCCACTTT
CDR3: CASSLRVSVDNSPLHF
size: once
D: -
V: TRBV2
J: TRBJ1-6

DNA: TGCGCCAGCAGCCCGTCCGGGACAAGCACAGATACGCAGTATTTT
CDR3: CASSPSGTSTDTQYF
size: -
D: -
V: TRBV5-1
J: TRBJ2-3

DNA: TGTGCCAGCAGTTTGTTGATGGGACAGGGGTATGGCTACACCTTC
CDR3: CASSLLMGQGYGYTF
size: -
D: TRBD1
V: TRBV28
J: TRBJ1-2

DNA: TGTGCCAGCAGTTCAGTCCGCTTGGCGGTATTAATGAGACAGGGGGCTTCGGCTTTCTTT
CDR3: CASSSVRLAVLMRQGASAFF
size: -
D: TRBD1
V: TRBV6-2/TRBV6-3
J: TRBJ1-1

DNA: TGTGCCAGCAGGGCGGACAGGGCGAACGAGCAGTACTTC
CDR3: CASRADRANEQYF
size: -
D: TRBD1
V: TRBV2
J: TRBJ2-7

DNA: TGTGCCAGCACCATAGACAGGACCCGCTCCTACGAGCAGTACTTC
CDR3: CASTIDRTRSYEQYF
size: -
D: -
V: TRBV28
J: TRBJ2-7

DNA: TGTGCCAGCAGCAAAGAGGGAACTAGCGGTGAGGTCCCCTACAATGAGCAGTTCTTC
CDR3: CASSKEGTSGEVPYNEQFF
size: -
D: -
V: TRBV21-1
J: TRBJ2-1

DNA: TGTGCCAGCAGCGAGGACAGTCTTTTCTTATCCGGGCTTTTT
CDR3: CASSEDSLFLSGLF
size: -
D: -
V: TRBV6-5
J: TRBJ1-4

DNA: TGTGCCAGCATCAAGACTTACTCTGGAAACACCATATATTTT
CDR3: CASIKTYSGNTIYF
size: -
D: -
V: TRBV28
J: TRBJ1-3

DNA: TGTGCCAGCAGCTACATCGCAACTAATGAAAAACTGTTTTTT
CDR3: CASSYIATNEKLFF
size: -
D: -
V: TRBV7-2
J: TRBJ1-4

DNA: TGTGCCAGCCAGACAGGGTTATATGGCTACACCTTC
CDR3: CASQTGLYGYTF
size: -
D: TRBD1
V: TRBV28
J: TRBJ1-2